This passage covers 32 T cell receptor beta chains from one sample sequenced in a study of shared clonotypes between healthy human individuals. Profiling relied on immunoSEQ multiplex PCR, and the TCRdb table lists in-frame clones only, not all of them. The data hold roughly 2 million clones, with nearly 97% observed a single time. Sequenced sample: naive CD4+ T cells sorted from blood. The subset was: CD45RA+ positively selected. The origin of the receptors is a man between 18 and 29 years old in good health.

The chain employs TRBV9 and TRBJ2-7; 11 bases match TRBD2. The CDR3 loop spans 17 amino acids. Germline-derived CDR1 and CDR2 are SGDLS and YYNGEE. With V trimmed by 4 bases and J by 1 base, 10 bases remained unmatched. CDR3 loop: CASSPTSGRGVSYEQYF. In nucleotides, the CDR3 is TGTGCCAGCAGCCCAACTAGCGGGAGAGGGGTTTCCTACGAGCAGTACTTC.

The chain links TRBV9 to TRBJ1-3, with D uncertain. Trimming removed 0 bases from V and 0 bases from J, with 10 bases in between. Germline values: CDR1 SGDLS, CDR2 YYNGEE. The CDR3 extends over 16 amino acids. CDR3 bases: TGTGCCAGCAGCGTAGAAGACGGGCTCTCTGGAAACACCATATATTTT. The encoded protein is CASSVEDGLSGNTIYF.

V gene TRBV5-1 combines with J gene TRBJ2-3; D unclear. Germline CDR1 SGHRS, CDR2 YFSETQ. The CDR3 extends over 11 amino acids. Trimming took 7 bases from V and 6 from J, leaving 9 bases between them. The CDR3 loop is CASGPMDTQYF. CDR3 nucleotides: TGCGCCAGCGGTCCGATGGATACGCAGTATTTT. The full variable domain, rest sourced from reference TRBV5-1 and TRBJ2-3, is KAGVTQTPRYLIKTRGQQVTLSCSPISGHRSVSWYQQTPGQGLQFLFEYFSETQRNKGNFPGRFSGRQFSNSRSEMNVSTLELGDSALYLCASGPMDTQYFGPGTRLTVL.

This clone came up once. Other DNA sequences in this specimen translate into the identical CDR3. This chain links TRBV27 with TRBJ1-2; possibly TRBD1 for D (5 bases). With 2 bases removed from V and 6 bases from J, the gap between germline ends came to 10 bases. The germline V gene has CDR1 MNHEY and CDR2 SMNVEV (reference sequence). CDR3 length equals 13 residues. For the CDR3, the DNA is TGTGCCAGCAGTTTAGGGCAGGGCCATGGCTACACCTTC. Amino acid sequence: CASSLGQGHGYTF.

The V call is TRBV11-2, the J call TRBJ2-7; 12 bases agree with TRBD2. V was clipped by 2 bases and J by 5 bases; unmatched bases: 10. Germline loops: CDR1 SGHAT, CDR2 FQNNGV. The CDR3 totals 17 residues. This chain's CDR3 is CASSLTGRTSGINEQYF. Written as DNA, the CDR3 is TGTGCCAGCAGCTTAACGGGGAGGACTAGCGGGATCAACGAGCAGTACTTC. The variable domain in full, completed from reference TRBV11-2 and TRBJ2-7, reads EAGVAQSPRYKIIEKRQSVAFWCNPISGHATLYWYQQILGQGPKLLIQFQNNGVVDDSQLPKDRFSAERLKGVDSTLKIQPAKLEDSAVYLCASSLTGRTSGINEQYFGPGTRLTVT.

J is TRBJ1-2 and V is TRBV5-1; D is possibly TRBD1 (5 bases). Trimming cost V 4 bases and J 8 bases, with 12 bases left between them. The CDR3 contains 12 residues. Germline CDR1 is SGHRS and CDR2 is YFSETQ. CDR3 in amino acids: CASSPSQGGYTF. CDR3 bases: TGCGCCAGCAGCCCCTCTCAGGGCGGCTACACCTTC.

The chain is built from TRBV2 and TRBJ1-2; 11 bases map to TRBD1. The CDR3 totals 15 residues. Losses at the gene ends were 7 bases for V and 4 bases for J; bases not matched to a gene: 8. Germline CDR1 reads SNHLY; CDR2 reads FYNNEI. Here the CDR3 DNA reads TGTGCCAGCACCGCGGGACAGGGGGGGAGCTATGGCTACACCTTC. This translates into CASTAGQGGSYGYTF.

As to this clone: Other DNA sequences within the sample encode an identical CDR3. The V gene is TRBV6-5, the J gene TRBJ1-4; a possible D gene is TRBD1 (6 bases). Germline V gene data show CDR1 as MNHEY and CDR2 as SVGAGI. Deletions cut 5 bases from V and 8 bases from J, with 9 bases between. The CDR3 consists of 12 residues. The CDR3 reads CASSLDREKLFF. The CDR3 nucleotides are TGTGCCAGCAGTCTCGACAGGGAAAAACTGTTTTTT.

The chain combines TRBV5-1 with TRBJ1-2; the D gene is possibly TRBD1 (5 bases). Trimming left V 0 bases short and J 6 bases short, with 12 bases between. Germline assignment: CDR1 SGHRS and CDR2 YFSETQ. The CDR3 sequence is 14 residues long. The CDR3 protein is CASSLGRERNGYTF. The CDR3 region has the DNA TGCGCCAGCAGCTTGGGCAGGGAACGGAATGGCTACACCTTC.

J is TRBJ2-7 and V is TRBV5-5, with 8 bases fitting TRBD2. Looked up from germline, CDR1 is SGHKS and CDR2 is YYEKEE (reference sequence). The CDR3 is made up of 14 amino acids. Losses at the gene ends were 0 bases for V and 4 bases for J; bases not matched to a gene: 3. The CDR3 DNA reads as TGTGCCAGCAGCTTGGAAGCGGGGGCTTACGAGCAGTACTTC. The encoded protein is CASSLEAGAYEQYF.

The chain employs TRBV7-2 and TRBJ2-7, with 8 bases that match TRBD1. The CDR3 covers 14 residues. V dropped 10 bases and J dropped 5; count of bases not matched to a gene: 13. From germline, CDR1 is SGHTA and CDR2 FQGNSA. The CDR3 coding sequence is TGTGCCACTACCGATCCGGGACAGGAGGACGAGCAGTACTTC. Protein sequence: CATTDPGQEDEQYF.

The chain carries TRBV11-2 and TRBJ2-7; D is possibly TRBD1 or TRBD2 (6 bases each). CDR1 is SGHAT, CDR2 FQNNGV, per germline. Trimming cost V 5 bases and J 2 bases, with 19 bases left between them. This CDR3 comprises 16 residues. CDR3 coding DNA: TGTGCCAGCAGCAGAGCATCCTCCGGGGGCCCCTACGAGCAGTACTTC. Amino acids: CASSRASSGGPYEQYF.

Concerning this clone: At one boundary the junction diverges from the germline segment, which might be a read error. CDR3 in amino acids: CASSEVNRRRLF. DNA of the CDR3: TGTGCCAGCAGTGAAGTTAACAGACGCCGGCTTTTT. The V and J genes are TRBV6-1 and TRBJ1-4; D not certain. CDR1 is MNHNS, CDR2 SASEGT, per germline. CDR3 length: 12 residues.

The V call is TRBV4-1, the J call TRBJ2-1; 10 bases match TRBD1. The germline gives CDR1 MGHRA, CDR2 YSYEKL. V lost 4 bases and J lost 10; bases outside the gene matches: 10. This CDR3 is built from 15 residues. In DNA, the CDR3 is TGCGCCAGCAGCCTTCCGGGACAGGGGCCCTGGGAGCAGTTCTTC. This codes for CASSLPGQGPWEQFF.

The rearrangement uses TRBV7-2 and TRBJ2-1; tentative D call: TRBD2 (7 bases). Trimming removed 5 bases from V and 2 bases from J, with 16 bases in between. Germline V gene data show CDR1 as SGHTA and CDR2 as FQGNSA. This CDR3 has 16 residues. The CDR3 region has the DNA TGTGCCAGCAGCGACCAAGGGAGGGGGACCTACAATGAGCAGTTCTTC. This gives the protein CASSDQGRGTYNEQFF.

The chain uses TRBV5-6 and TRBJ1-2, with TRBD1 matching over 8 bases. The J segment lost 1 base and the V segment lost 4 bases, leaving 3 bases of the junction unmatched. Germline V lookup: CDR1 SGHDT, CDR2 YYEEEE. There are 14 residues in the CDR3. CDR3 DNA sequence: TGTGCCAGCAGCCGAGGACAGGGTAACTATGGCTACACCTTC. It is translated as CASSRGQGNYGYTF. Looking up the rest from reference TRBV5-6 and TRBJ1-2 gives the full variable domain: DAGVTQSPTHLIKTRGQQVTLRCSPKSGHDTVSWYQQALGQGPQFIFQYYEEEERQRGNFPDRFSGHQFPNYSSELNVNALLLGDSALYLCASSRGQGNYGYTFGSGTRLTVV.

Points on this clone: Other DNA sequences from this sample encode an identical CDR3 as well. The V call is TRBV28, the J call TRBJ1-2; D gene ambiguous. This CDR3 contains 11 residues. The V end was cut by 4 bases, the J end by 4 bases, with 4 bases between. CDR1 MDHEN and CDR2 SYDVKM come from the germline V gene. CDR3 DNA sequence: TGTGCCAGCAGTTCGGCCTATGGCTACACCTTC. Its translation is CASSSAYGYTF.

The chain is built from TRBV11-2 and TRBJ2-7; perhaps TRBD1 as D (6 bases). Trimming removed 6 bases from V and 2 bases from J, with 8 bases in between. Germline CDR1 SGHAT, CDR2 FQNNGV. The CDR3 spans 12 residues. The DNA of the CDR3 is TGTGCCAGCAGTCGGGACACCTACGAGCAGTACTTC. Its translation: CASSRDTYEQYF.

This chain links TRBV5-5 with TRBJ1-1; unclear D gene. Trimming stripped 0 bases from V and 3 bases from J, with 9 bases between. The CDR3 length is 14 residues. Per germline, CDR1 SGHKS and CDR2 YYEKEE (reference sequence). The CDR3 bases are TGTGCCAGCAGCTTGGCCTTCACAGACACTGAAGCTTTCTTT. It specifies CASSLAFTDTEAFF.

V and J are TRBV5-1 and TRBJ2-7; 15 bases are a match to TRBD2. CDR1 is SGHRS and CDR2 is YFSETQ in the germline V gene. There are 15 residues in the CDR3. Losses at the gene ends were 4 bases for V and 7 bases for J; bases not matched to a gene: 6. DNA of the CDR3: TGCGCCAGCAGCACCGGACTAGCGGGGGGGCTTGAGCAGTACTTC. This codes for CASSTGLAGGLEQYF.

This chain joins TRBV5-1 and TRBJ1-2; possible D gene TRBD1, 5 bases. The germline V gene encodes CDR1 SGHRS and CDR2 YFSETQ. With 0 bases removed from V and 7 bases from J, the gap between germline ends came to 10 bases. The CDR3 has 13 amino acids. CDR3 in DNA: TGCGCCAGCAGCTTGGATGGGGGACGTGGCTACACCTTC. It translates to CASSLDGGRGYTF.

V usage is TRBV28 and J usage is TRBJ1-2; no firm D call. This CDR3 has 13 amino acids. V was shortened by 5 bases and J by 7 bases, with 14 bases between the two germline ends. In germline, CDR1 is MDHEN, CDR2 SYDVKM. The CDR3 is CASSAPGPAGYTF. The CDR3 nucleotides read TGTGCCAGCAGTGCCCCGGGCCCCGCTGGCTACACCTTC.

This sequence joins TRBV6-1 and TRBJ2-4; TRBD1 agrees at 9 bases. J gave up 5 bases and V 2 bases, and 7 bases lay outside the gene matches. The CDR3 sequence is 16 residues long. Germline CDR1 and CDR2: MNHNS and SASEGT. The CDR3 sequence: CASSEIGTGNENIQYF. The CDR3 bases are TGTGCCAGCAGTGAAATAGGGACAGGGAACGAAAACATTCAGTACTTC.

The chain recombines TRBV28 with TRBJ2-3; 8 bases line up with TRBD2. The CDR3 totals 18 residues. V lost 3 bases and J lost 1; bases outside the gene matches: 12. Germline values: CDR1 MDHEN, CDR2 SYDVKM. The DNA for the CDR3 is TGTGCCAGCAGTTTCCCTCCCCGGGGGGGGGACGGCACAGATACGCAGTATTTT. It is translated as CASSFPPRGGDGTDTQYF.

V usage is TRBV4-1 and J usage is TRBJ2-7; 11 nucleotides align to TRBD2. This CDR3 is built from 16 residues. Germline CDR1 MGHRA, CDR2 YSYEKL. V dropped 5 bases and J dropped 3; count of bases not matched to a gene: 9. The CDR3 region is CASSAPGTSGYYEQYF. CDR3 sequence (DNA): TGCGCCAGCAGCGCCCCCGGGACTAGCGGTTACTACGAGCAGTACTTC.

The V and J genes are TRBV19 and TRBJ2-1, with 10 bases aligning to TRBD1. The CDR3 length is 16 residues. Unmatched junction bases numbered 8, after V lost 2 bases and J lost 7 bases. The germline gives CDR1 LNHDA, CDR2 SQIVND (reference sequence). The CDR3 DNA is TGTGCCAGTAGTATACGACCGACAGGGGGCAAGAATGAGCAGTTCTTC. It is translated as CASSIRPTGGKNEQFF.

The J gene is TRBJ2-7, the V gene TRBV2; D possibly corresponds to TRBD1 (5 bases). The CDR3 loop spans 12 amino acids. V was shortened by 6 bases and J by 2 bases, with 8 bases between the two germline ends. Germline V gene data show CDR1 as SNHLY and CDR2 as FYNNEI. The CDR3 DNA sequence: TGTGCCAGCAGGCCAGGGACCTACGAGCAGTACTTC. Encoded protein: CASRPGTYEQYF. The whole variable domain, remainder taken from reference TRBV2 and TRBJ2-7, is EPEVTQTPSHQVTQMGQEVILRCVPISNHLYFYWYRQILGQKVEFLVSFYNNEISEKSEIFDDQFSVERPDGSNFTLKIRSTKLEDSAMYFCASRPGTYEQYFGPGTRLTVT.

This clone was observed a single time. The chain links TRBV5-1 to TRBJ2-5, with 7 nucleotides matching TRBD2. This CDR3 comprises 12 residues. The J segment lost 3 bases and the V segment lost 7 bases, leaving 3 bases of the junction unmatched. Looked up from germline, CDR1 is SGHRS and CDR2 is YFSETQ. CDR3 protein: CASARGEETQYF. The CDR3 DNA follows: TGCGCCAGCGCACGGGGGGAAGAGACCCAGTACTTC.

This clone occurred once. The rearrangement uses TRBV18 and TRBJ2-7, with 11 bases aligning to TRBD2. The CDR3 runs to 15 residues. The V gene end was trimmed by 6 bases and the J gene end by 7 bases; junction bases not matched to a gene: 11. CDR1 is KGHSH and CDR2 is LQKENI in the germline V gene. The CDR3 bases are TGTGCCAGCTCGCCTAGCGGGGGGCCACCGGGGGAGCAGTACTTC. It yields the protein CASSPSGGPPGEQYF.

This chain uses TRBV2 with TRBJ2-7; D might be TRBD1 (6 bases). The CDR3 sequence is 17 residues long. From germline, CDR1 is SNHLY and CDR2 FYNNEI. The V end lost 1 base, the J end lost 6 bases, and 22 bases lay between the germline ends. CDR3 bases: TGTGCCAGCAGTGAAGTGCCCCCCGGGATTCAGACAGGCGAGCAGTACTTC. As protein: CASSEVPPGIQTGEQYF.

Concerning this clone itself: Other DNA sequences in this specimen translate into the identical CDR3. The chain joins TRBV11-2 to TRBJ2-1, with D maybe TRBD2 (6 bases). Between the trimmed V and J ends, which lost 0 bases and 6 bases, there was a span of 6 bases. CDR1 is SGHAT, CDR2 FQNNGV, per germline. The CDR3 extends over 13 amino acids. The CDR3 region is CASSLDGGNEQFF. For the CDR3, the DNA is TGTGCCAGCAGCTTAGACGGGGGCAATGAGCAGTTCTTC.

This chain links TRBV19 with TRBJ2-7, with 7 bases lining up with TRBD2. CDR1 is LNHDA and CDR2 is SQIVND in the germline V gene (reference sequence). J was trimmed by 2 bases and V by 3 bases; bases with no gene match: 10. The CDR3 has 16 amino acids. CDR3 protein: CASSMFKGGTPYEQYF. CDR3 nucleotide sequence: TGTGCCAGTAGTATGTTTAAGGGAGGGACCCCCTACGAGCAGTACTTC. Supplemented by reference TRBV19 and TRBJ2-7, the full variable domain reads DGGITQSPKYLFRKEGQNVTLSCEQNLNHDAMYWYRQDPGQGLRLIYYSQIVNDFQKGDIAEGYSVSREKKESFPLTVTSAQKNPTAFYLCASSMFKGGTPYEQYFGPGTRLTVT.